This T cell receptor (beta chain) comes out of a study of shared T cell receptors in the human thymus. Produced via immunoSEQ multiplex PCR; TCRdb's table is partial and in-frame only. Of 700,000 to 750,000 clones listed, 80% to 90% are singletons. The CDR3 covers 15 residues. CDR1 and CDR2 (germline): LGHNT, FRNRAP. Between the trimmed V and J ends, which lost 6 bases and 4 bases, there was a span of 18 bases. In addition, the sample was reused for a study of human thymus T cells. Turning to that study: What appeared biased in thymic and blood repertoires was the usage of V and J genes. Thymic TCR repertoires of unrelated people reportedly overlapped highly.

The source is a girl younger than two with a congenital heart defect. The sample taken for sequencing was thymocytes. The genes are TRBV12-5 and TRBJ1-2, with D perhaps TRBD1 (6 bases). CDR3 sequence reads: CASGHYRQGPYGYTF. DNA of the CDR3: TGTGCTAGTGGCCACTACCGGCAGGGGCCCTATGGCTACACCTTC.